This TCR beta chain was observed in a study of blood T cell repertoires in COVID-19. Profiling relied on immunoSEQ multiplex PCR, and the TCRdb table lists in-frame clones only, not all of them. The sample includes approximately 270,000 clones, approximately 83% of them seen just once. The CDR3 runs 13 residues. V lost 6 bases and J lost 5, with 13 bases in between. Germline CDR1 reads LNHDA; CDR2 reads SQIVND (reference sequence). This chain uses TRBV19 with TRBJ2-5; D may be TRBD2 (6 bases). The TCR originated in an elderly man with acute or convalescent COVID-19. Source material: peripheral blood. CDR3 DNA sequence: TGTGCCAGTAGCGGACTCGGAGGGGAGACCCAGTACTTC. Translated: CASSGLGGETQYF.